Following are 30 T cell receptor beta chains from one sample sequenced in a study of blood T cell repertoires in COVID-19. Clones were read by immunoSEQ multiplex PCR, and TCRdb kept only the in-frame ones, dropping some. The repertoire has more than 100,000 clones, around 87% of them found once; the top ten carry about 2%. Sequencing was performed on peripheral blood. The receptor set was obtained from a man aged 65 to 85 with active COVID-19.

The chain joins TRBV29-1 to TRBJ2-2, with 10 bases matching TRBD2. Germline V gene lookup returns CDR1 SQVTM and CDR2 ANQGSEA. This CDR3 region has 15 residues. Trimming at V came to 3 bases and at J to 4 bases, leaving 5 bases not matched to a gene. This CDR3 reads CSVDLAGVGTGELFF. The CDR3 DNA reads as TGCAGCGTTGATCTAGCGGGAGTTGGCACCGGGGAGCTGTTTTTT.

This clone was counted a few times. This chain links TRBV24-1 with TRBJ1-5; D is undetermined. The germline V and J ends were trimmed by 1 base and 4 bases, with 7 bases remaining between them. The CDR3 is 14 amino acids. From germline, CDR1 is KGHDR and CDR2 SFDVKD. This CDR3 reads CATSDFRQNQPQHF. Written as DNA, the CDR3 is TGTGCCACCAGTGATTTCCGACAAAATCAGCCCCAGCATTTT.

J is TRBJ2-1 and V is TRBV5-4, with TRBD2 identical over 8 bases. V was pared by 3 bases and J by 8 bases, with 4 bases of the junction left unmatched. The germline gives CDR1 SGHNT, CDR2 YYREEE (reference sequence). CDR3 length: 13 residues. The DNA of the CDR3 is TGTGCCAGCAGCTCCCCCGGGGGGGATGAGCAGTTCTTC. This encodes CASSSPGGDEQFF.

This chain uses TRBV30 with TRBJ1-3; no reliable D call. Trimming took 4 bases from V and 0 from J, leaving 10 bases between them. The CDR3 consists of 14 residues. CDR1 and CDR2 (germline): GTSNPN, SVGIG (reference sequence). The CDR3: CAWIVGNSGNTIYF. In nucleotides, the CDR3 is TGTGCCTGGATCGTTGGCAACTCTGGAAACACCATATATTTT.

J is TRBJ2-7 and V is TRBV30, with 10 bases identical to TRBD1. Trimming at V came to 5 bases and at J to 3 bases, leaving 1 base not matched to a gene. The CDR3 is 12 amino acids. The germline V gene has CDR1 GTSNPN and CDR2 SVGIG (reference sequence). The CDR3 sequence: CAWRTGGYEQYF. In DNA, the CDR3 is TGTGCCTGGCGGACAGGGGGCTACGAGCAGTACTTC.

The chain combines TRBV28 with TRBJ1-5; 8 nucleotides match TRBD1. This CDR3 spans 15 amino acids. The V segment lost 4 bases and the J segment 0 bases; nucleotides outside the gene matches: 2. CDR1 MDHEN and CDR2 SYDVKM come from the germline V gene. The CDR3 is CASSSGQVSNQPQHF. CDR3 nucleotide sequence: TGTGCCAGCAGTTCGGGACAGGTTAGCAATCAGCCCCAGCATTTT.

The chain carries TRBV7-9 and TRBJ2-1; D gene ambiguous. Trimming took 5 bases from V and 6 from J, leaving 11 bases between them. The CDR3 is made up of 13 amino acids. The germline V gene encodes CDR1 SEHNR and CDR2 FQNEAQ (reference sequence). Here the CDR3 DNA reads TGTGCCAGCAGCGTTAGTTTGATCAATGAGCAGTTCTTC. Its translation is CASSVSLINEQFF. The variable domain in full, with the rest retrieved from reference TRBV7-9 and TRBJ2-1, is DTGVSQNPRHKITKRGQNVTFRCDPISEHNRLYWYRQTLGQGPEFLTYFQNEAQLEKSRLLSDRFSAERPKGSFSTLEIQRTEQGDSAMYLCASSVSLINEQFFGPGTRLTVL.

This clone was picked up one time. CDR3 amino acids: CASSLGTGEYNSPLHF. The CDR3 nucleotides read TGTGCCAGCAGCTTAGGCACAGGGGAGTATAATTCACCCCTCCACTTT. The chain couples TRBV13 to TRBJ1-6; 7 bases are a match to TRBD1. J gave up 4 bases and V 0 bases, and 3 bases lay outside the gene matches. This CDR3 spans 16 amino acids. Germline V CDR1 and CDR2: PRHDT, FYEKMQ (reference sequence).

J is TRBJ2-1 and V is TRBV19; a weak D match, TRBD1 (6 bases). The V end lost 5 bases, the J end lost 0 bases, and 11 bases lay between the germline ends. The germline CDR1 and CDR2 sequences are LNHDA and SQIVND (reference sequence). The CDR3 is made up of 15 amino acids. The CDR3 coding sequence is TGTGCCAGTAGTGACAGGTTTCGCTCCTACAATGAGCAGTTCTTC. Translating gives CASSDRFRSYNEQFF.

J is TRBJ2-5 and V is TRBV6-6, with TRBD2 as a possible D gene (6 bases). From germline, CDR1 is MNHNY and CDR2 SVGAGI (reference sequence). V shed 0 bases and J shed 2 bases, with 7 bases lying between them. The CDR3 runs 14 residues. CDR3 amino acids: CASSYSGLQETQYF. CDR3 DNA sequence: TGTGCCAGCAGTTACTCGGGACTGCAAGAGACCCAGTACTTC.

This chain connects TRBV15 to TRBJ2-7; 10 bases are shared with TRBD1. The CDR3 spans 16 residues. Germline V gives CDR1 LNHNV, CDR2 YYDKDF (reference sequence). V lost 1 base to trimming and J lost 2 bases; unmatched junction nucleotides: 5. The CDR3 is CATSRARTGGPYEQYF. The DNA of the CDR3 is TGTGCCACCAGCAGAGCCCGGACAGGGGGACCCTACGAGCAGTACTTC.

In this sample, this clone turned up a few times. The chain employs TRBV6-5 and TRBJ1-3; D is unresolved. CDR1 is MNHEY and CDR2 is SVGAGI in the germline V gene. V was clipped by 2 bases and J by 3 bases, with 8 bases between them. The CDR3 length is 14 residues. The CDR3 loop is CASSYRGNGNTIYF. CDR3 bases: TGTGCCAGCAGTTACCGCGGGAATGGAAACACCATATATTTT.

This chain uses TRBV11-2 with TRBJ2-5; 10 bases are shared with TRBD2. Unmatched junction bases numbered 8, after V lost 5 bases and J lost 2 bases. Germline CDR1 SGHAT, CDR2 FQNNGV. This CDR3 comprises 16 residues. The DNA of the CDR3 is TGTGCCAGCAGCCTAGCCGGGACTAGCGTTCAAGAGACCCAGTACTTC. Its translation: CASSLAGTSVQETQYF.

CDR3 nucleotide sequence: TGTGCCAGCAGTCCCACCCCGGGACTACACAATGAGCAGTTCTTC. This codes for CASSPTPGLHNEQFF. The chain uses TRBV28 and TRBJ2-1, with 7 bases aligning to TRBD2. Germline V CDR1 and CDR2: MDHEN, SYDVKM. CDR3 length: 15 amino acids. Trimming took 5 bases from V and 5 from J; bases not matched to a gene: 9.

The rearrangement joins TRBV11-2 to TRBJ2-5; 8 positions agree with TRBD1. CDR3 size: 17 residues. The V segment lost 5 bases and the J segment 2 bases; nucleotides outside the gene matches: 13. Germline CDR1 SGHAT, CDR2 FQNNGV. CDR3 in amino acids: CASSPTPDRGPQETQYF. CDR3 DNA: TGTGCCAGCAGCCCCACCCCTGACAGGGGACCACAAGAGACCCAGTACTTC. The entire variable domain, with the rest obtained from reference TRBV11-2 and TRBJ2-5, is as follows: EAGVAQSPRYKIIEKRQSVAFWCNPISGHATLYWYQQILGQGPKLLIQFQNNGVVDDSQLPKDRFSAERLKGVDSTLKIQPAKLEDSAVYLCASSPTPDRGPQETQYFGPGTRLLVL.

The rearrangement joins TRBV7-2 to TRBJ2-7; 12 bases fit TRBD1. Per the germline V gene, CDR1 is SGHTA and CDR2 is FQGNSA. After removal of 2 bases from V and 7 bases from J, the junction contained 12 bases not matched to a gene. The CDR3 covers 17 residues. The CDR3, as DNA: TGTGCCAGCAGCTTACTCCCGGGACAGGGGGCAAGGGGGGAGCAGTACTTC. It encodes CASSLLPGQGARGEQYF.

The chain recombines TRBV6-4 with TRBJ1-1; TRBD1 aligns across 8 bases. The CDR3 is made up of 13 amino acids. The trim removed 6 bases at V and 4 bases at J, leaving 4 bases unmatched. Germline V gives CDR1 MRHNA, CDR2 SNTAGT. CDR3 nucleotide sequence: TGTGCCAGCAGGAATACAGGGGGCACTGAAGCTTTCTTT. Protein: CASRNTGGTEAFF.

The V call is TRBV5-8, the J call TRBJ1-1; 7 bases line up with TRBD1. CDR1 is SGHTS and CDR2 is YDEGEE in the germline V gene. The CDR3 loop spans 15 amino acids. V lost 3 bases, J lost 0 bases, and 5 bases stayed unmatched. The CDR3 spells CASSSRQGMNTEAFF. DNA for the CDR3: TGTGCCAGCAGCTCTAGACAGGGAATGAACACTGAAGCTTTCTTT. The full variable domain, its missing parts supplied by reference TRBV5-8 and TRBJ1-1, is EAGVTQSPTHLIKTRGQQATLRCSPISGHTSVYWYQQALGLGLQFLLWYDEGEERNRGNFPPRFSGRQFPNYSSELNVNALELEDSALYLCASSSRQGMNTEAFFGQGTRLTVV.

This sequence joins TRBV7-8 and TRBJ2-7; TRBD2 matches at 8 bases. CDR1 is SGHVS and CDR2 is FQNEAQ in the germline V gene. The ends lost 4 bases at V and 4 bases at J; junction bases unmatched: 9. This CDR3 is built from 15 residues. The CDR3 sequence is CASSSRRAGVYEQYF. The CDR3 DNA reads TGTGCCAGCAGCTCCCGAAGAGCGGGAGTGTACGAGCAGTACTTC.

The J gene is TRBJ2-7, the V gene TRBV2; 9 bases fit TRBD1. With V trimmed by 3 bases and J by 2 bases, 5 bases remained unmatched. The length of the CDR3 is 15 residues. Germline V gene sequence: CDR1 SNHLY, CDR2 FYNNEI. For the CDR3, the DNA is TGTGCCAGCAGTGATAGGACAGGGGCAACCTACGAGCAGTACTTC. It is translated as CASSDRTGATYEQYF.

The J gene is TRBJ2-7, the V gene TRBV6-2 or TRBV6-3; perhaps TRBD2 as D (6 bases). CDR3 size: 14 residues. Between the trimmed V and J ends, which lost 4 bases and 2 bases, there was a span of 12 bases. The V gene's germline CDR1 is MNHEY and CDR2 SVGEGT. CDR3 nucleotides: TGTGCCAGCAGTTCCGAGGGGAGGACCTACGAGCAGTACTTC. As protein: CASSSEGRTYEQYF.

The V call is TRBV6-6, the J call TRBJ2-7; a weak D match, TRBD2 (5 bases). Between the trimmed V and J ends, which lost 2 bases and 0 bases, there was a span of 11 bases. Germline assignment: CDR1 MNHNY and CDR2 SVGAGI (reference sequence). CDR3 length equals 15 residues. Here the CDR3 reads CASSYRGKGSYEQYF. CDR3 DNA: TGTGCCAGCAGTTACCGGGGAAAAGGCTCCTACGAGCAGTACTTC.

J is TRBJ2-7 and V is TRBV2, with D tentatively TRBD2 (6 bases). V was clipped by 8 bases and J by 3 bases, with 11 bases between them. The CDR3 loop spans 12 amino acids. Germline V gene lookup returns CDR1 SNHLY and CDR2 FYNNEI. The CDR3 nucleotides are TGTGCCAGCGGGGGGTCGAACTACGAGCAGTACTTC. It specifies CASGGSNYEQYF.

The chain carries TRBV11-2 and TRBJ2-2; TRBD2 agrees at 7 bases. V was pared by 4 bases and J by 4 bases, with 6 bases of the junction left unmatched. CDR3 length: 15 amino acids. Germline V gene lookup returns CDR1 SGHAT and CDR2 FQNNGV. In DNA form, the CDR3 reads TGTGCCAGCAGCTCGTACGGGGGGATCACCGGGGAGCTGTTTTTT. Its translation: CASSSYGGITGELFF.

The chain links TRBV30 to TRBJ1-2; weak D call: TRBD1 (6 bases). The CDR3 sequence is 14 residues long. Trimming left V 7 bases short and J 3 bases short, with 18 bases between. CDR1 and CDR2 (germline): GTSNPN, SVGIG (reference sequence). The CDR3 DNA reads as TGTGCCTACTTAGACAGGTCCGAGTACTATGGCTACACCTTC. Amino acids: CAYLDRSEYYGYTF.

The chain carries TRBV6-5 and TRBJ1-2; perhaps TRBD1 as D (6 bases). The CDR3 spans 12 residues. V was pared by 5 bases and J by 3 bases, with 7 bases between. CDR1 is MNHEY and CDR2 is SVGAGI in the germline V gene. In nucleotides, the CDR3 is TGTGCCAGCAGTACAGGGTACTATGGCTACACCTTC. Translating it yields CASSTGYYGYTF.

The rearrangement links TRBV7-2 to TRBJ2-7; weak D call: TRBD1 (5 bases). V was trimmed by 4 bases and J by 4 bases, leaving 11 bases between them. The CDR3 has 13 amino acids. CDR1 is SGHTA, CDR2 FQGNSA, per germline. The CDR3 sequence: CASSSRQIYEQYF. The CDR3, as DNA: TGTGCCAGCAGCTCCCGACAGATTTACGAGCAGTACTTC. Drawing the rest from reference TRBV7-2 and TRBJ2-7, the complete variable domain is GAGVSQSPSNKVTEKGKDVELRCDPISGHTALYWYRQSLGQGLEFLIYFQGNSAPDKSGLPSDRFSAERTGGSVSTLTIQRTQQEDSAVYLCASSSRQIYEQYFGPGTRLTVT.

This chain joins TRBV28 and TRBJ2-3; D call uncertain. V was trimmed by 10 bases and J by 0 bases, leaving 11 bases between them. Germline CDR1 MDHEN, CDR2 SYDVKM. The CDR3 is 13 amino acids. The CDR3 nucleotides read TGTGCCACCTCCCCCCCTAGCACAGATACGCAGTATTTT. This sequence encodes CATSPPSTDTQYF.

CDR3: CASLSAGAEQYF. The CDR3 nucleotides are TGTGCCAGTTTATCCGCAGGGGCCGAGCAGTACTTC. The chain uses TRBV28 and TRBJ2-7; possibly TRBD1 for D (6 bases). V dropped 9 bases and J dropped 6 bases, with 15 bases sitting between them. Per germline, CDR1 MDHEN and CDR2 SYDVKM. The CDR3 is 12 residues long. The variable domain in full, completed from reference TRBV28 and TRBJ2-7, reads DVKVTQSSRYLVKRTGEKVFLECVQDMDHENMFWYRQDPGLGLRLIYFSYDVKMKEKGDIPEGYSVSREKKERFSLILESASTNQTSMYLCASLSAGAEQYFGPGTRLTVT.

The chain uses TRBV10-2 and TRBJ2-5, with 8 nucleotides matching TRBD1. In germline, CDR1 is WSHSY, CDR2 SAAADI. This CDR3 is 16 amino acids long. Trimming cost V 3 bases and J 0 bases; bases outside gene matches: 6. The CDR3 region is CASSDTAGGYQETQYF. DNA of the CDR3: TGCGCCAGCAGTGATACGGCAGGGGGCTACCAAGAGACCCAGTACTTC.